These 7 T cell receptor beta chains were sequenced from one sample in a study of cytomegalovirus exposure and HLA in healthy donors (dated by TCRdb to 2016 to 2017). The library was prepared using the immunoSEQ multiplex PCR assay. The multiplex PCR relied on a mix of 60 forward primers for TCR Vbeta segments and 13 reverse primers for TCR Jbeta segments. Imported from immuneACCESS, the table was reduced by TCRdb to in-frame sequences with V and J called. These copies leave out some clones; in studies compared against another copy, an unresolved V gene accounts for under half, and the cause of the remainder is not known. The sample contains 90,000 to 100,000 clones, 50% to 80% of them found a single time. Together, the top ten hold about 3.8% of the sample. The sample was PBMCs. The source of these receptors is a man aged 25-45 years in good health and CMV-seronegative.

CDR3 nucleotide sequence: TGTGCCAGCAGCTTAGAACAGTTTTCTAACTATGGCTACACCTTC. It translates to CASSLEQFSNYGYTF. The gene calls are TRBV7-2 and TRBJ1-2; D remains ambiguous. The V end lost 1 base, the J end lost 0 bases, and 9 bases lay between the germline ends. Germline V gene sequence: CDR1 SGHTA, CDR2 FQGNSA. The CDR3 totals 15 residues.

This rearrangement joins TRBV15 to TRBJ1-2; 10 bases map to TRBD1. The germline gives CDR1 LNHNV, CDR2 YYDKDF (reference sequence). Trimming cost V 5 bases and J 7 bases; bases outside gene matches: 10. This CDR3 contains 15 residues. This chain's CDR3 is CATSRRDRGTSGYTF. The CDR3 coding sequence is TGTGCCACCAGCCGAAGGGACAGGGGCACCTCTGGCTACACCTTC.

The gene calls are TRBV28 and TRBJ2-7, with 9 bases aligning to TRBD2. CDR1 and CDR2 (germline): MDHEN, SYDVKM. There are 18 residues in the CDR3. Germline trimming cut 1 base from V and 3 bases from J; bases unmatched to any gene: 13. The CDR3 bases are TGTGCCAGCAGTTTATTAATGAATGGACTAGCGCTAGTCTACGAGCAGTACTTC. Its protein product is CASSLLMNGLALVYEQYF.

V gene TRBV9 combines with J gene TRBJ2-7; no definite D call. The CDR3 is 14 amino acids. V was pared by 4 bases and J by 4 bases, with 15 bases between. CDR1 SGDLS and CDR2 YYNGEE come from the germline V gene. CDR3 DNA sequence: TGTGCCAGCAGCCCCAGGTTTGAAGAGTACGAGCAGTACTTC. This gives the protein CASSPRFEEYEQYF.

The chain couples TRBV21-1 to TRBJ1-2; the table's D gene call, TRBD1, was not cross checked with the DNA. TRBV21-1 is given as a pseudogene. The CDR3 runs 12 residues. The CDR3 sequence: CASSDRSYGYTF. Here the CDR3 DNA reads TGTGCCAGCAGCGACAGATCCTATGGCTACACCTTC.

The chain uses TRBV7-2 and TRBJ2-7; TRBD2 matches at 14 bases. The CDR3 spans 15 residues. Trimming at V came to 4 bases and at J to 6 bases, leaving 5 bases not matched to a gene. Germline CDR1 is SGHTA and CDR2 is FQGNSA. The CDR3 loop reads CASSSTGTSGSEQYF. The CDR3 DNA is TGTGCCAGCAGCTCAACCGGGACTAGCGGGAGCGAGCAGTACTTC. Variable domain in full (rest from reference TRBV7-2 and TRBJ2-7): GAGVSQSPSNKVTEKGKDVELRCDPISGHTALYWYRQSLGQGLEFLIYFQGNSAPDKSGLPSDRFSAERTGGSVSTLTIQRTQQEDSAVYLCASSSTGTSGSEQYFGPGTRLTVT.

This chain joins TRBV6-4 and TRBJ2-2; D not certain. Germline-derived CDR1 and CDR2 are MRHNA and SNTAGT. Deletions cut 3 bases from V and 3 bases from J, with 26 bases between. The CDR3 runs 20 residues. The CDR3 sequence: CASSDFISSKLPVDTGELFF. The CDR3 bases are TGTGCCAGCAGTGATTTCATTTCTTCCAAACTCCCCGTCGACACCGGGGAGCTGTTTTTT.